What follows are 27 T cell receptor beta chains derived from one specimen sequenced in a study of T cells expressing NK-cell markers. TCRdb reanalyzed the 5' RACE reads and collapses them to one entry per CDR3 protein, without DNA. The specimen's table records fewer than 400,000 distinct CDR3 sequences. Material for sequencing was blood T cells: a sorted CD56 or NKG2C T cell subset, CD4+ or CD8+ T cells, or bulk PBMC T cells (not recorded which). The receptors here all came from a man between 18 and 69 years old in good health.

This sequence joins TRBV7-9 and TRBJ2-3. The CDR3 extends over 16 amino acids. Germline CDR1 SEHNR, CDR2 FQNEAQ (reference sequence). The CDR3 spells CASSLVASAGTDTQYF.

The V and J genes are TRBV7-9 and TRBJ2-5; no DNA is available, so the TRBD2 call from TCRdb remains unchecked. The CDR3 covers 17 residues. Germline V lookup: CDR1 SEHNR, CDR2 FQNEAQ (reference sequence). CDR3 residues: CASSGRLAGPFQETQYF. Full variable domain (outside the CDR3, taken from reference TRBV7-9 and TRBJ2-5): DTGVSQNPRHKITKRGQNVTFRCDPISEHNRLYWYRQTLGQGPEFLTYFQNEAQLEKSRLLSDRFSAERPKGSFSTLEIQRTEQGDSAMYLCASSGRLAGPFQETQYFGPGTRLLVL.

The CDR3: CASSQEQGANQPQHF. The chain uses TRBV4-1 and TRBJ1-5; the TCRdb call, TRBD1, lacks DNA for checking. Looked up from germline, CDR1 is MGHRA and CDR2 is YSYEKL. The CDR3 totals 15 residues.

The chain links TRBV12-3 or TRBV12-4 to TRBJ1-1. This CDR3 has 12 residues. The CDR3: CASRPGLSEAFF.

The chain employs TRBV14 and TRBJ2-3; TCRdb designates TRBD2, a call that cannot be tested without DNA. This CDR3 region has 14 residues. CDR1 and CDR2 from the germline V gene are SGHDN and FVKESK. The CDR3 is CASSQGGLFGTQYF.

This chain connects TRBV6-5 to TRBJ1-2. Germline V gene data show CDR1 as MNHEY and CDR2 as SVGAGI. The CDR3 extends over 13 amino acids. The CDR3 region is CASSWREGDGYTF.

This rearrangement joins TRBV2 to TRBJ2-7; absent DNA, TCRdb's TRBD1 call cannot be checked. Germline CDR1 reads SNHLY; CDR2 reads FYNNEI. This CDR3 has 14 amino acids. The CDR3 sequence: CASSNNGQGYEQYF.

The chain is built from TRBV18 and TRBJ1-6. Germline assignment: CDR1 KGHSH and CDR2 LQKENI. This CDR3 comprises 14 residues. CDR3 sequence: CASFLDGTNSPLHF.

The V call is TRBV18, the J call TRBJ2-7; TCRdb's D call, TRBD2, is unchecked because there is no DNA. Germline values: CDR1 KGHSH, CDR2 LQKENI. The CDR3 spans 13 residues. This chain's CDR3 is CASSWAGSYEQYF. Variable domain in full (rest from reference TRBV18 and TRBJ2-7): NAGVMQNPRHLVRRRGQEARLRCSPMKGHSHVYWYRQLPEEGLKFMVYLQKENIIDESGMPKERFSAEFPKEGPSILRIQQVVRGDSAAYFCASSWAGSYEQYFGPGTRLTVT.

V is TRBV12-3 or TRBV12-4 and J is TRBJ1-2; TCRdb reports TRBD1, a call that lacks DNA to check it against. The CDR3 is 16 residues long. The CDR3 region is CASSLSVYRGSYGYTF.

The gene calls are TRBV5-6 and TRBJ1-2. The V gene's germline CDR1 is SGHDT and CDR2 YYEEEE. The CDR3 has 14 residues. The CDR3 is CASSLVGIRDGYTF.

CDR3 amino acids: CASGLPQGSYNEQFF. The genes are TRBV12-5 and TRBJ2-1; the D call from TCRdb, TRBD1, cannot be confirmed without DNA. Germline CDR1 and CDR2: LGHNT and FRNRAP. The CDR3 contains 15 residues.

This rearrangement joins TRBV6-1 to TRBJ1-5. The CDR3 is 13 amino acids. The V gene's germline CDR1 is MNHNS and CDR2 SASEGT. CDR3 protein: CAEGRGGGQPQHF.

The chain is built from TRBV20-1 and TRBJ2-5. This CDR3 is 13 amino acids long. The germline gives CDR1 DFQATT, CDR2 SNEGSKA (reference sequence). CDR3 in amino acids: CSAPPSGLGTQYF.

The chain links TRBV29-1 to TRBJ2-1; TCRdb picks TRBD2, but there is no DNA to check that call. The germline gives CDR1 SQVTM, CDR2 ANQGSEA. CDR3 length: 12 residues. The chain's CDR3 is CSALGQNNEQFF.

This rearrangement joins TRBV12-3 or TRBV12-4 to TRBJ2-1; TCRdb's D call of TRBD1 is untestable without DNA. This CDR3 spans 15 amino acids. CDR3 region: CASSQGAGGPYEQFF.

The genes are TRBV20-1 and TRBJ2-1; checking the TCRdb D call of TRBD2 is not possible without DNA. CDR1 and CDR2 from the germline V gene are DFQATT and SNEGSKA (reference sequence). The CDR3 is made up of 18 amino acids. The CDR3 sequence: CSARDSSGLAGGRNEQFF.

J is TRBJ1-2 and V is TRBV12-3 or TRBV12-4; lacking DNA, the TRBD1 call made by TCRdb goes unchecked. The CDR3 runs to 16 residues. This CDR3 is CASSLSRGPLIYGYTF.

This sequence joins TRBV28 and TRBJ1-1; TCRdb lists TRBD1, though no DNA is available to test this call. The CDR3 has 14 residues. Looked up from germline, CDR1 is MDHEN and CDR2 is SYDVKM. The CDR3 here is CASTNRVLTTEAFF.

V and J are TRBV2 and TRBJ2-3; TCRdb calls TRBD1, which cannot be checked without DNA. Per the germline V gene, CDR1 is SNHLY and CDR2 is FYNNEI. The CDR3 spans 13 residues. CDR3 in amino acids: CASSGQGSDTQYF.

The chain has TRBV7-6 and TRBJ2-3; absent DNA, TCRdb's TRBD1 call cannot be checked. This CDR3 contains 17 residues. Germline V gene lookup returns CDR1 SGHVS and CDR2 FNYEAQ. The CDR3 spells CASRPEGQGVRTDTQYF.

V is TRBV19 and J is TRBJ1-5. Germline V gene data show CDR1 as LNHDA and CDR2 as SQIVND (reference sequence). This CDR3 spans 15 amino acids. CDR3 sequence: CASSIWGDHNQPQHF.

This rearrangement joins TRBV6-5 to TRBJ2-2; no DNA is available, so the TRBD2 call from TCRdb remains unchecked. CDR1 is MNHEY, CDR2 SVGAGI, per germline. The CDR3 loop spans 16 amino acids. Here the CDR3 reads CASSYFRLATTGELFF.

The chain recombines TRBV12-3 or TRBV12-4 with TRBJ2-7; the D call from TCRdb, TRBD1, cannot be confirmed without DNA. This CDR3 comprises 14 residues. CDR3 sequence reads: CASSLGEGGRKQYF.

This sequence joins TRBV6-1 and TRBJ2-5. The CDR3 sequence is 13 residues long. Germline V gene data show CDR1 as MNHNS and CDR2 as SASEGT. CDR3 region: CASSVDVQVTQYF.

This rearrangement joins TRBV29-1 to TRBJ1-3. This CDR3 is 12 amino acids long. CDR1 and CDR2 (germline): SQVTM, ANQGSEA. CDR3 loop: CSTMGSGNTIYF.

The chain joins TRBV3-1 to TRBJ2-1; TCRdb indicates TRBD1, and absent DNA this call remains unverified. This CDR3 region has 17 residues. The germline CDR1 and CDR2 sequences are LGHDT and YNNKEL (reference sequence). CDR3 residues: CASSPSYRGGYFNEQFF.